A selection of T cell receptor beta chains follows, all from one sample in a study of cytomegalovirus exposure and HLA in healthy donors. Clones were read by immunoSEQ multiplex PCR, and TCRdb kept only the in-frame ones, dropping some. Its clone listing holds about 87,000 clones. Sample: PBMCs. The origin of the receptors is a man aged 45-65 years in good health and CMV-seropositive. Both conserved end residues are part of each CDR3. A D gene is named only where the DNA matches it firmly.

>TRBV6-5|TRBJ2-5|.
TGTGCCAGCAGTTTGGGGGGTAGTGGGGGAGGAGAGACCCAGTACTTC
CASSLGGSGGGETQYF
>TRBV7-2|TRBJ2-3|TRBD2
TGTGCCAGCAGCTTAGCGCGGCTAGCGGGAGCGAAGCGAACAGATACGCAGTATTTT
CASSLARLAGAKRTDTQYF
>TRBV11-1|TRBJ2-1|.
TGTGCCAGCAGCTTAGTATTAACTAGTATCAATGAGCAGTTCTTC
CASSLVLTSINEQFF
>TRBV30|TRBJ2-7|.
TGTGCCGGACTAGTTACAGGGTCCAACGAGCAGTACTTC
CAGLVTGSNEQYF
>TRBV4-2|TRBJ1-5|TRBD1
TGTGCCAGCAGCCCCGGGACAGGGTTCGCCAATCAGCCCCAGCATTTT
CASSPGTGFANQPQHF
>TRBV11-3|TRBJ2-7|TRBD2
TGTGCCAGCAGCCCTAGCGGGAGCGGCGAGCAGTACTTC
CASSPSGSGEQYF
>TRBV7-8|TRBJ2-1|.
TGTGCCAGCAGCCCCAGTAGACAGACCTACAATGAGCAGTTCTTC
CASSPSRQTYNEQFF
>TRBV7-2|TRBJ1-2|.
TGTGCCAGCAGCCTATGGACGGGGGTAGGCTATGGCTACACCTTC
CASSLWTGVGYGYTF
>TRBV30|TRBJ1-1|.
TGTGCCTGGAGTGGCCCTCTGGGGGGGGCTTTCTTT
CAWSGPLGGAFF
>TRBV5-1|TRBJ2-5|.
TGCGCCAGCACCCCTAACACAGGGCGGCAAGAGACCCAGTACTTC
CASTPNTGRQETQYF
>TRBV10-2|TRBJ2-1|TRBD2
TGCGCCAGCAGTGACCCTCAGGCTAGCGGGAGTAATGAGCAGTTCTTC
CASSDPQASGSNEQFF
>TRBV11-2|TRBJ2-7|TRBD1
TGTGCCAGCAGCCCCCGGGACAGGGGCGAGCAGTACTTC
CASSPRDRGEQYF
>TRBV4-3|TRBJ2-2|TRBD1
TGCGCCAGCAGAAACCTATGGCCGGGACAGGGGTTCACCGGGGAGCTGTTTTTT
CASRNLWPGQGFTGELFF
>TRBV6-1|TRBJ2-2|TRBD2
TGTGCCAGCAGAGGACTAGCGGAGACGGGGGAGCTGTTTTTT
CASRGLAETGELFF
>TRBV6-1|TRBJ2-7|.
TGTGCCAGCAGTGAATTCGGTCCGCAGTACTTC
CASSEFGPQYF
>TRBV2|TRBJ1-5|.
TGTGCCAGCAGACCCGACAGTAGCAATCAGCCCCAGCATTTT
CASRPDSSNQPQHF
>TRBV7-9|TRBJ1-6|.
TGTGCCAGCAGCTTAGTCCTTCAAAGCGGTTCACCCCTCCACTTT
CASSLVLQSGSPLHF
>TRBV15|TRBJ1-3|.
TGTGCCACCAAGTCGGGGAGGGGAGAAGTAAACACCATATATTTT
CATKSGRGEVNTIYF
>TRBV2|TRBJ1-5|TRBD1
TGTGCCAGCAGCCCTACAGGGGCGGTACAGCCCCAGCATTTT
CASSPTGAVQPQHF
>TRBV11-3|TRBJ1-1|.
TGTGCCAGCAGCTCGGGGGTATGGGGGGACACTGAAGCTTTCTTT
CASSSGVWGDTEAFF
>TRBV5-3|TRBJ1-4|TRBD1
TGTGCCAGAAGCAGAGACAGGGGGCCCCATAATGAAAAACTGTTTTTT
CARSRDRGPHNEKLFF
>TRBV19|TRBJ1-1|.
TGTGCCAGTAGTACCCTCGGAAAGGGGGCTTTCTTT
CASSTLGKGAFF
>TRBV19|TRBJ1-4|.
TGTGCCAGTCACTGGAGTAGGGGCGACGAAAAACTGTTTTTT
CASHWSRGDEKLFF
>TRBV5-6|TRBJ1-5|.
TGTGCCAGCAGCCAAGAGGCAGGGAACAATCAGCCCCAGCATTTT
CASSQEAGNNQPQHF
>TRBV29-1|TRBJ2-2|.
TGCAGCGTTGAGCGGTCAGAGAACACCGGGGAGCTGTTTTTT
CSVERSENTGELFF
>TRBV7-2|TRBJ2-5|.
TGTGCCAGCAGCTTAAGGAGCGAAGAGACCCAGTACTTC
CASSLRSEETQYF
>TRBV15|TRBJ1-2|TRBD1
TGTGCCACCAGCCTGACAGGGCTGAACCAGGGATTC
CATSLTGLNQGF
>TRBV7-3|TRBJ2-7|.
TGTGCCAGCAGCTTAAAATTCGAGGCAGGGCCCCACGAGCAGTACTTC
CASSLKFEAGPHEQYF
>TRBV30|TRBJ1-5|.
TGTGCCTGGGGACAGCCCAATCAGCCCCAGCATTTT
CAWGQPNQPQHF
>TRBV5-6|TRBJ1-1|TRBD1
TGTGCCAGCAGCTTGGCCACGACAGGGTGGACTGAAGCTTTCTTT
CASSLATTGWTEAFF
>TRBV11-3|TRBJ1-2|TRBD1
TGTGCCAGCAGCTTAGGAGGCAGGGGGCCTGGCTACACCTTC
CASSLGGRGPGYTF
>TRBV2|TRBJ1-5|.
TGTGCCAGCAGGGCCCAGACAGGTTATCAGCCCCAGCATTTT
CASRAQTGYQPQHF
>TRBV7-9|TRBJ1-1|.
TGTGCCAGCAGCTTAGGGGTGGCGCCAGGGAACACTGAAGCTTTCTTT
CASSLGVAPGNTEAFF
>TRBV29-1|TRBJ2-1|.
TGCAGCGTTGAAGGCGGCTCTCGCCAACAACAGTTCTTC
CSVEGGSRQQQFF
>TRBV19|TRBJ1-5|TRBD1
TGTGCCAGTAGCCCAGGGACAGATAGCAATCAGCCCCAGCATTTT
CASSPGTDSNQPQHF
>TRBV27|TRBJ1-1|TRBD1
TGTGCCAGCAGTTTTTACAGGGGGCAAAACACTGAAGCTTTCTTT
CASSFYRGQNTEAFF
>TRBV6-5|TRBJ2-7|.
TGTGCCAGCAGTCTCAACAGGGATTACGAGCAGTACTTC
CASSLNRDYEQYF
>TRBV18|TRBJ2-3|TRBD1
TGTGCCAGCTCACCCGGGACAGGGGTCACAGATACGCAGTATTTT
CASSPGTGVTDTQYF
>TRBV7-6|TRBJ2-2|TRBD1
TGTGCCAGCAGCCCAGGACAGGGTACGAACACCGGGGAGCTGTTTTTT
CASSPGQGTNTGELFF
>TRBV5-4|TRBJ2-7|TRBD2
TGTGCCAGCAGCCCCGCTAGCGGAGGCGTCTACGAGCAGTACTTC
CASSPASGGVYEQYF
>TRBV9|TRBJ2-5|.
TGTGCCAGCAGCGTCTCGGGACTTTTTCAAGAGACCCAGTACTTC
CASSVSGLFQETQYF
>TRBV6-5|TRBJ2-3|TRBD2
TGTGCCAGCAGCCACGGGGGGGCCGGAGATACGCAGTATTTT
CASSHGGAGDTQYF
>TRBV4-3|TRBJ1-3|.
TGCGCCAGCAGCGCGGGGGGCTCTGGAAACACCATATATTTT
CASSAGGSGNTIYF
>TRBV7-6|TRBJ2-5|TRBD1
TGTGCCAGCAGCTTCGGGACAGGCGGGTCGACCCAGTACTTC
CASSFGTGGSTQYF
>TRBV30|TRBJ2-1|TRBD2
TGTGCCTGGAGTGGCCTAGCGGGAAAACCCTACAATGAGCAGTTCTTC
CAWSGLAGKPYNEQFF
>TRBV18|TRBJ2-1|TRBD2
TGTGCCAGCTCACCGTCTAGCGGGAACGGGCAGGGTGAGCAGTTCTTC
CASSPSSGNGQGEQFF
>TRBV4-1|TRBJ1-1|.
TGCGCCAGCAGCCCTTCAGGGATCACTGAAGCTTTCTTT
CASSPSGITEAFF
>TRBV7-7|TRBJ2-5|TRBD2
TGTGCTAGCAGCAAAGGGACTAGCGTACAAGAGACCCAGTACTTC
CASSKGTSVQETQYF
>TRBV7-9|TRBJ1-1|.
TGTGCCAGCAGCTTAGTCGGGGACACTGAAGCTTTCTTT
CASSLVGDTEAFF
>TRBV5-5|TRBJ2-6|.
TGTGCCAGCAGCAGCAAATCTGGGGCCAACGTCCTGACTTTC
CASSSKSGANVLTF
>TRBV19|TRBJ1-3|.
TGTGCCAGTATTTCCTTCCGTTCAAACACCATATATTTT
CASISFRSNTIYF
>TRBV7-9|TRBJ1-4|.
TGTGCCAGCAGCTTTCGGCAGGGTAACGAAAAACTGTTTTTT
CASSFRQGNEKLFF
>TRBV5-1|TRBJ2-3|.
TGCGCCAGCAGCGACTGGGAGTTGGGGGATACGCAGTATTTT
CASSDWELGDTQYF
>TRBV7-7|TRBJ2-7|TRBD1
TGTGCTAGCAGCTTAGACGGGACAGGGGGCGGCGAGCAGTACTTC
CASSLDGTGGGEQYF
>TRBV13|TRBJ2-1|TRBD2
TGTGCCAGCAGCTTAGGCCATGAGGGAGGGCCCACCTACCAGTTCTTC
CASSLGHEGGPTYQFF
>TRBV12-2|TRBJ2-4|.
TGTGCAAGTCGCGGACGAGCGGGGTGGCGGACCAAAAACATTCAGTACTTC
CASRGRAGWRTKNIQYF
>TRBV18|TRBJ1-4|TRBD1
TGTGCCAGCTCACGCGTAGGGACAGGGGATCGAGGGGCTAATGAAAAACTGTTTTTT
CASSRVGTGDRGANEKLFF